This T cell receptor beta chain was retrieved from a study of Ad26.COV2.S vaccination and SARS-CoV-2 variants (dated by TCRdb to about 2021). About the full investigation: Donors in the vaccine arm were drawn from COV1001, a multicentre, randomized, double-blind, placebo-controlled phase I-IIa trial testing Ad26.COV2.S in healthy adults. Ad26.COV2.S was administered intramuscularly at 5 x 10^10 or 1 x 10^11 viral particles, either as a single shot or as two shots given 56 days apart. TCRbeta repertoire sequencing was used to assess the specificity and breadth of SARS-CoV-2-reactive T cell receptors after Ad26.COV2.S vaccination. The TCR-sequenced set comprised around 30 samples: around 20 Ad26.COV2.S vaccine recipients, 5 placebo recipients and 8 SARS-CoV-2 convalescent individuals. Participants in the trial were split at random into five groups of five each, receiving low-dose or high-dose Ad26.COV2.S once or twice, or else placebo on both occasions. Blinding of investigators to trial group allocation was maintained during experiments and outcome assessment. Overall results and qualifications from the work: Vaccine and placebo recipients had similar non-spike TCR breadth, a finding consistent with the vaccine containing only spike. The study lacked the statistical power to compare responses across vaccine doses or regimens. Substantial breadth of spike-specific CD8+ and CD4+ T cell responses was reported after vaccination. Ad26.COV2.S recipients had higher spike-specific TCR breadth than placebo recipients (P = 0.0014). The authors noted that total T cell responses may have been underestimated by the TCR breadth and depth analyses.

The treatment or condition label for this specimen denotes: 19 received Ad26.COV2.S at low or high dose, single or two shots; a few received placebo; per-sample allocation not given. For vaccine and placebo recipients, repertoires were sequenced using samples collected on day 63 after the first injection. In Cohort 1b, around 25 adults aged 18-55 years were enrolled at a single site in Boston, USA, between 29 July and 7 August 2020. Ad26.COV2.S consisted of a replication-incompetent adenovirus type 26 vector by which a prefusion-stabilized SARS-CoV-2 spike protein from the original Wuhan strain was expressed. The sample holds one count of this clone. Which antigen it targets is not known. Per-base qualities were not stored, and no clone one base away is much larger. The immunoSEQ Assay was the method used to sequence TCRbeta CDR3 regions. After extraction, genomic DNA underwent amplification by bias-controlled multiplex PCR, followed by high-throughput sequencing. Per the original workflow: To quantify the absolute abundance of every unique TCRbeta CDR3 region, sequences were collapsed and filtered. T cell fraction was estimated by normalizing TCRbeta template counts to usable DNA, which was measured by amplifying reference genes present in all nucleated cells. Repertoire TCRs were annotated as SARS-CoV-2-specific when V gene, CDR3 amino acid sequence and J gene were exactly matched to a known reactive TCR set. The reference SARS-CoV-2 TCR set was derived from MIRA and filtered for enrichment in COVID-19-positive ImmuneCODE repertoires, a step that removed public or cross-reactive TCRs. Using the MIRA antigens, annotated TCRs were further analysed by specific ORF or by position within an ORF. Breadth was defined as annotated unique rearrangements over total unique productive rearrangements; depth was the summed frequency of those rearrangements. Group comparisons of TCR breadth used two-sided Wilcoxon rank-sum tests. TCRdb carries this immuneACCESS record with in-frame sequences only. Its versions omit some clonotypes, under half of them owing to an unresolved V gene in the studies checked, with the rest unexplained. The DNA gave D and trimming, while V, J and clone size come from that table. Recorded for this sample are around 380,000 clones; less than 90% of them occurred a single time. 3.5% of the sample is taken by the ten largest.

This receptor was taken from a person aged 18 to 65 who received the Ad26.COV2.S COVID-19 vaccine or a placebo. The sample in question was peripheral blood, obtained in a trial of Ad26.COV2.S vaccine versus placebo.

Here the CDR3 is given as CASSLDTTGFSYNSPLHF. In nucleotide form, the sequence is TGTGCCAGCAGCTTAGACACGACAGGGTTTTCCTATAATTCACCCCTCCACTTT. The chain joins TRBV7-2 to TRBJ1-6, with 7 bases aligning to TRBD1. Compared with germline, V lacks 1 base and J lacks 1 base; bases without a gene match: 7. The germline V gene gives CDR1 as SGHTA and CDR2 as FQGNSA. The CDR3 holds 18 amino acids from the cysteine to the phenylalanine. Just the 54-base CDR3 DNA is kept, in frame starting at base 1.